The clone carrying this T cell receptor (beta chain) is called medium-sized based on its frequency. The antigen remains undetermined. This CDR3 spans 14 amino acids. Germline values: CDR1 SQVTM, CDR2 ANQGSEA. These data are taken from a study of CXCR3-negative and CXCR3-positive naive CD8 T cells. Study-wide findings and caveats: CXCR3-positive naive cells had more hydrophobic TRB CDR3s than CXCR3-negative naive cells.

The study made its TRB cDNA libraries by 5' RACE, adding UMI labels. TCRdb reworked the 5' RACE reads into one entry per CDR3 protein, no DNA. This table holds approximately 5,100 distinct CDR3 sequences. This sequence was found in a human donor in good health. Some clones in this sample may be carry-over from other donors' samples. V and J are TRBV29-1 and TRBJ1-2; checking the TCRdb D call of TRBD1 is not possible without DNA. Sequencing was carried out using naive CXCR3+ CD8+ T cells from blood. Subset defined: CD45RO-CCR7+CD27+CD95- naive CD8+ T cells expressing CXCR3 (TNR3+). CDR3 sequence reads: CSVDSGQGDYGYTF.